This T cell receptor beta chain derives from a study of cytomegalovirus exposure and HLA in healthy donors (TCRdb year 2017). The study in broad terms: An earlier analysis of approximately 600 of the donors reported approximately 270 Gb of sequence data and some 120 million unique TCR beta sequences from about 180 million T cells. Donor age, sex, ethnicity and CMV serostatus were compiled alongside the repertoire data. In addition to the first cohort of 500 to 850 subjects, a separate validation cohort of 130 or so different subjects was used. The number of donors typed differed by locus, with roughly 629-640 for A, B, C, DRB1 and DQB1, more than 500 for DQA1, nearly 610 for DPA1, and 400 to 490 for DPB1. HLA typing included class I and class II loci at four-digit resolution. Every repertoire in the discovery cohort had been generated on one and the same sequencing platform. Five DR-DQ haplotypes were handled as single units for association and clustering, since linkage in the cohort was strong. Of the roughly 430 genotyped donors, about 80% fell in the genetic ancestry cluster associated with self-reported Caucasian donors. Around 320 gigabases of sequencing data and around 87 million unique TCR sequences were included in an early release covering several hundred HLA-typed donors. A later analysis re-analyzed previously published TCR beta repertoires from approximately 700 donors and added high-resolution HLA genotyping to study TCR occurrence patterns. Among about 400 genotyped donors of the cohort, an average of approximately 220,000 unique TCR beta nucleotide sequences was sequenced per donor, of which about 18% were non-productive. Rather than drawing on any new phenotypic data, the later analysis identified candidate immune exposures from TCR beta sequences and the way those sequences occurred across donors. To predict cytomegalovirus infection status, the study combined high-throughput TCR immunosequencing, statistical association of individual TCRs with disease status, and machine learning. Using immunosequencing, the study profiled T cell repertoires from 550 to 750 subjects and related those repertoires to cytomegalovirus serostatus. The study was designed to test whether signatures of past pathogen exposure could be identified by cataloging public T cell receptors. An earlier analysis of 587 of the donors used high-throughput TCR beta sequencing to judge whether each TCR beta V gene segment behaved as functional or pseudogenic. A later genetic analysis took genome-wide SNP genotypes for about three fifths of the 666 donors and used that subset as a discovery cohort. On the study overall, not on this receptor specifically: Because counts were too low, about 15 rarely observed V segments, including chromosome 9 orphons, were left out of the earlier analysis of a few hundred of the donors. The study listed 164 TCR beta chains as associated with cytomegalovirus. In a later analysis, TCR association rates were found to vary across HLA loci, with the most associated TCRs seen for DRB1 alleles and the fewest for HLA-C alleles. A later analysis found that most CMV-associated TCR beta chains appeared HLA-restricted, with HLA associations seemingly driven largely by CMV exposure. According to a later genetic analysis, donors in an Asian-associated ancestry cluster had fewer N-insertions in productive TCRs than the approximately 630-donor mean. According to a later analysis, parvovirus B19, influenza, CMV and Epstein-Barr virus appeared linked to several top co-occurrence clusters. A cluster of highly shared sequence variants was judged likely to be a technical artifact of the sequencing pipeline. V-gene and J-gene trimming of TCR beta chains was associated with a missense DCLRE1C variant in a later genetic analysis, and the association was replicated in an independent cohort. When HLA alleles, especially DR and DQ, strongly co-occurred, attributing TCR associations to individual alleles was difficult. The classifier was reported to diagnose cytomegalovirus status with high specificity and sensitivity in both the original cohort and the validation cohort. Across donors, most TCR sequences were observed very rarely, whereas some public TCRs were present in many individuals. At a false discovery rate of 0.05, a later analysis linked under 20,000 TCR beta sequences to specific HLA alleles. The authors suggested that the approach could potentially be extended to other disease states and immunological phenotypes. A further reported finding was that TCR beta sequences accurately predicted the HLA-A and HLA-B alleles for most subjects in the first cohort. An earlier analysis of approximately 530 of the donors showed that most TCR beta V segments appeared in productive rearrangements either about 87% or about 30% of the time, which broadly matched IMGT annotations. Roughly uniform sequencing depth across donors was assumed in presence/absence analyses, although this assumption may not hold. In a later analysis, HLA-associated TCR beta chains showed more clonal expansion and lower generation probabilities than non-associated chains that were equally common. Correlated functional status among segregating V segments might reflect linkage disequilibrium, but an unknown experimental factor could not be ruled out. In this cohort, only TCR beta chains were sequenced, and detectable features were limited by the absence of alpha or paired-chain data. In vitro tests confirmed that a few of the cytomegalovirus-associated TCR beta chains recognize cytomegalovirus antigens. Because the 87-base-pair reads could not distinguish some IMGT-functional V segments, including TRBV6-2 and TRBV6-3, those segments were excluded. Because some donors lacked HLA typing at each locus, the association tests relied only on the typed subset. The only immune exposure information available for the cohort was CMV serostatus.

CDR1 and CDR2 were assigned from the germline V gene as MDHEN and SYDVKM. From its cysteine to its phenylalanine, the CDR3 spans 14 amino acids. CDR3 DNA only is kept here, 42 bases in frame from base 1. Trimming takes 7 bases from V and 4 bases from J, and the germline ends sit 15 bases apart. Receptor amplification or capture employed the immunoSEQ multiplex PCR assay. The multiplex PCR relied on a mix of 60 forward primers for TCR Vbeta segments and 13 reverse primers for TCR Jbeta segments. The CDR3 region of rearranged TCR beta genes was amplified from genomic DNA with a multiplex PCR assay. The amplified TCR beta libraries were sequenced on the Illumina HiSeq System as 87-base-pair reads. The study's own analysis went as follows. A later analysis counted tens of millions of unique TCR beta chains across the 640 or so repertoires, and roughly 10 million of these chains were shared by at least two donors. A nearest-neighbor algorithm error-corrected the raw reads and collapsed the reads into unique sequences, merging closely related sequences to remove PCR and sequencing errors. To assign V, D and J gene segments, CDR3 sequences were aligned to IMGT reference sequences. For a sequence to be retained, a match of at least six nucleotides to both a V gene segment and a J gene segment was required. Rearrangements were called productive when the CDR3 lacked stop codons and stayed in frame with V and J; all others were non-productive. CDR3 was defined according to IMGT convention as the region running from the second conserved V-encoded cysteine to the conserved J-encoded phenylalanine. Sequences without an unambiguous match to a single V gene segment were excluded from the earlier analysis of about 630 of the donors. In an earlier analysis of approximately 500 of the donors, a V segment was called functional when productive rearrangements were above 56.7%, and segregating when the standard deviation between donors exceeded 5%. A statistical classification framework was built for diagnosing cytomegalovirus status from the catalog of TCR beta chain sequences. In a later analysis, V and J genes were assigned by comparing TCR nucleotide sequences against IMGT/GENE-DB human TR gene sequences. Using the TCRdist pipeline, a later analysis assigned CDR3 sequences along with most-parsimonious VDJ recombination scenarios. A later analysis defined each TCR beta chain by its CDR3 amino acid sequence plus V-gene family, and excluded reads lacking a unique V-gene family. As a way to deal with suspected cross-contamination and a sequencing artifact, a later analysis dropped 500 to 700 nucleotide sequences that were highly shared and had low generation probability. In a later analysis, a clonal expansion index for each public chain was calculated from normalized within-repertoire ranks of inferred template counts. In a later analysis, generation probabilities were computed with a VDJ recombination model fitted to out-of-frame rearrangements, and the resulting probabilities were checked against IGoR. In a later analysis, TCR-TCR, TCR-HLA and TCR-CMV co-occurrence was scored with hypergeometric tests, and a repertoire-size bias correction was applied to TCR pairs. A later analysis estimated false discovery rates by permuting HLA or CMV assignments 20 times. In a later analysis, co-occurring TCRs were grouped using DBSCAN, with TCRdist sequence similarity added in when clustering inside HLA-allele-positive subsets. For co-occurrence clustering, repertoires with fewer than 30,000 or more than 120,000 public chains were excluded, along with about five repertoires with anomalous nucleotide sharing. Drawn from immuneACCESS, this table holds only the in-frame rearrangements with V and J called that TCRdb kept. Clones are partly lost; checked studies trace under half to an unresolved V gene and leave the rest unexplained. The V and J calls and clone size are taken from that table; D and trimming were inferred from the DNA. Recorded for this sample are roughly 150,000 clones; approximately 83% of them occurred a single time. About 3.4% of the sample is in the top ten clones.

Regarding this clone: It lacks a known antigen. Per-base qualities were not stored, and no clone one base away is much larger.

The cohort was made up of several hundred healthy bone marrow donors. At the time of sampling, every cohort member was nominally healthy, though immune exposures that went unrecorded were likely present. The donor tested CMV seronegative and was one of the 352 seronegative cohort members. Every donor gave a peripheral blood sample, and the peripheral blood mononuclear cells from that sample were used for TCR beta sequencing. The Qiagen DNeasy Blood Extraction Kit was used to extract genomic DNA from the blood cell samples. The sequenced sample consisted of PBMCs. The TCR comes from a middle-aged man in good health and CMV-seronegative. This receptor chain uses TRBV28 and TRBJ2-3, with the D gene not clear enough to name. CDR3 reads: CASTVTAVADTQYF. The nucleotides are TGTGCCAGCACCGTCACTGCCGTGGCAGATACGCAGTATTTT. With all but the CDR3 taken from the reference TRBV28 and TRBJ2-3 genes, the full variable domain is: DVKVTQSSRYLVKRTGEKVFLECVQDMDHENMFWYRQDPGLGLRLIYFSYDVKMKEKGDIPEGYSVSREKKERFSLILESASTNQTSMYLCASTVTAVADTQYFGPGTRLTVL.